This note documents a single TCR beta chain sequence. Antigen specificity is unknown. This sample stems from a study of OX40 agonist ivuxolimab in advanced cancers. As for the study in general: In this cohort, patients received ivuxolimab, an agonistic anti-OX40 (CD134) antibody. Hepatocellular carcinoma, melanoma, renal cell or head and neck cancer was diagnosed in the dose-escalation patients. Participants, around 80% male, averaged approximately 60 years of age, ranging from about 23 to 90.

The CDR3 covers 16 residues. Germline V lookup: CDR1 KGHSH, CDR2 LQKENI. The V and J ends lost 6 bases and 1 base respectively, with 16 bases between them. The data were produced by immunoSEQ multiplex PCR, yet TCRdb's version contains in-frame clones alone and is incomplete. Here the sample spans more than 70,000 clones, 75% to 95% being singletons. Whole-study results and caveats: Low normalized clonal expansion also occurred in some nonresponding patients.

The sample in question was CD4+ or CD8+ T cells sorted from blood, obtained in a trial of the OX40 agonist ivuxolimab. The TCR comes from an adult with an advanced solid tumor such as melanoma, head and neck, liver or kidney cancer. This chain joins TRBV18 and TRBJ1-5; D gene uncertain. The CDR3 loop is CASSPKTVQSNQPQHF. CDR3 in DNA: TGTGCCAGCTCGCCTAAGACCGTTCAAAGCAATCAGCCCCAGCATTTT.